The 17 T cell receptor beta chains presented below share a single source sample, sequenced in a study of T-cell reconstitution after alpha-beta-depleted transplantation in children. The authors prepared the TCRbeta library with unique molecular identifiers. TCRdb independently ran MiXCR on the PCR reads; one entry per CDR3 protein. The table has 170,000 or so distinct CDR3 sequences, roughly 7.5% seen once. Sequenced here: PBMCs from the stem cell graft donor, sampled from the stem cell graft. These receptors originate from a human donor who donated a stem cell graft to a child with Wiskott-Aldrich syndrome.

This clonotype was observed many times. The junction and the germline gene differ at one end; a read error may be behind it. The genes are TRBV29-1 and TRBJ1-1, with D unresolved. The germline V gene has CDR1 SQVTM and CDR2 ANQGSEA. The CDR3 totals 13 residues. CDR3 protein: CSVEGLGYTEAFF. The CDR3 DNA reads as TGCAGCGTGGAAGGGCTGGGGTACACTGAAGCTTTCTTT.

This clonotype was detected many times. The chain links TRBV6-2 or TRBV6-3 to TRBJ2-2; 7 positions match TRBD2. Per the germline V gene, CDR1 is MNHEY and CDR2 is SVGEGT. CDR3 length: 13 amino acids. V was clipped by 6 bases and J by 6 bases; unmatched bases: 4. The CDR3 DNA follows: TGTGCCAGCAGACTCGCGGGGGCCGGGGAGCTGTTTTTT. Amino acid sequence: CASRLAGAGELFF.

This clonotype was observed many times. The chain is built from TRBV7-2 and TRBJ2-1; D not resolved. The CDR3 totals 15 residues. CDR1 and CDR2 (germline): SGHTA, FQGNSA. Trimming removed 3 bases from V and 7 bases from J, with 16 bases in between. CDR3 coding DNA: TGTGCCAGCAGCTTTGGACCGCCGCCGAGTAATGAGCAGTTCTTC. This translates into CASSFGPPPSNEQFF.

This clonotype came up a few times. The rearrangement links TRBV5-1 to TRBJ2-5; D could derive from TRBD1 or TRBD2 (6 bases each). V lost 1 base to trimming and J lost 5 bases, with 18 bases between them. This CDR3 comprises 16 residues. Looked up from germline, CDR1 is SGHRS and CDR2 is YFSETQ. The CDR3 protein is CASSLYPLDSGETQYF. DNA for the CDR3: TGCGCCAGCAGCTTGTATCCCTTGGACAGCGGGGAGACCCAGTACTTC.

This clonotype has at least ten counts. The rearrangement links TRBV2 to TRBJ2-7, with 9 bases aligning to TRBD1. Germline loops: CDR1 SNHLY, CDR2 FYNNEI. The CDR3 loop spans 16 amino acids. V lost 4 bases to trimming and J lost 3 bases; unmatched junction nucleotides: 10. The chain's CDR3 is CASSAPGTGYNYEQYF. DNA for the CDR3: TGTGCCAGCAGTGCTCCCGGGACAGGGTACAACTACGAGCAGTACTTC.

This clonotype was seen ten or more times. Here the CDR3 DNA reads TGTGCCAGCAGTCCTCCGGGACAGGGCTACAATGAGCAGTTCTTC. Translation gives CASSPPGQGYNEQFF. The rearrangement joins TRBV12-3 or TRBV12-4 to TRBJ2-1; 9 positions match TRBD1. V trimming: 5 bases; J trimming: 3 bases; junction bases outside the gene matches: 5. This CDR3 has 15 amino acids.

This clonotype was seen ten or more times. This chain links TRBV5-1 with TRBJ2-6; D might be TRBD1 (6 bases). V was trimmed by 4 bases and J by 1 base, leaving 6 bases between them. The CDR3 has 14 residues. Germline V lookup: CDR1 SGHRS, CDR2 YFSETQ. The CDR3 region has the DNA TGCGCCAGCAGCCAGGGGTCTGGGGCCAACGTCCTGACTTTC. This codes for CASSQGSGANVLTF.

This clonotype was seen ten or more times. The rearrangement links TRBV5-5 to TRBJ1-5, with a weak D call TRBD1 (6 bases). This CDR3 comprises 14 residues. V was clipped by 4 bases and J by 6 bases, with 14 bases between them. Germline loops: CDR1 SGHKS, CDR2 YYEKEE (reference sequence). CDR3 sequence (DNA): TGTGCCAGCAGCCCACCGGGGGCGGCTCAGCCCCAGCATTTT. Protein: CASSPPGAAQPQHF.

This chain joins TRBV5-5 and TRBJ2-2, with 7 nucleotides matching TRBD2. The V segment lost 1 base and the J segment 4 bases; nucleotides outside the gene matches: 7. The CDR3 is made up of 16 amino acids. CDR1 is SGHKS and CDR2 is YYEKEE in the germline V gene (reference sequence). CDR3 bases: TGTGCCAGCAGCTTGTTCCAGCGGGGCGGCACCGGGGAGCTGTTTTTT. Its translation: CASSLFQRGGTGELFF.

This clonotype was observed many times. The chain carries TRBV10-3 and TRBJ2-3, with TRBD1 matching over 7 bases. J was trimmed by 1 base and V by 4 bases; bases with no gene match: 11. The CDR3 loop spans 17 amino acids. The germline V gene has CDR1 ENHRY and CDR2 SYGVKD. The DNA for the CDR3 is TGTGCCATCAGTGGAGGGGGCAAAGGGTTTGGCACAGATACGCAGTATTTT. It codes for CAISGGGKGFGTDTQYF.

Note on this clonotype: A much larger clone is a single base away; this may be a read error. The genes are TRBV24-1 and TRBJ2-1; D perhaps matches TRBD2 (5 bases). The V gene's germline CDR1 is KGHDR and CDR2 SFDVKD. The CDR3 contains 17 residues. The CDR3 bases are TGTGACACCAGTGATCATTCAGACGGGGAAGTCTACAATGAGCAGTTCTTC. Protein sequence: CDTSDHSDGEVYNEQFF.

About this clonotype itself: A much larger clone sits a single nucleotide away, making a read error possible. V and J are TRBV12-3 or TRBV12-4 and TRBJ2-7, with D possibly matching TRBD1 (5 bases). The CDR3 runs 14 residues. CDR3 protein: CPSKKLTESYEQYF. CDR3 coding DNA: TGTCCCAGCAAAAAGTTGACAGAATCCTACGAGCAGTACTTC.

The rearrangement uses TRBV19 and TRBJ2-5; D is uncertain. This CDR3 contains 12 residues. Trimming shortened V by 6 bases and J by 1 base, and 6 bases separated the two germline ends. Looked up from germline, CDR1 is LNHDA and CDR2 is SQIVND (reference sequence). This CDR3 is CASSQIQETQYF. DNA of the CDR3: TGTGCCAGTAGCCAGATCCAAGAGACCCAGTACTTC.

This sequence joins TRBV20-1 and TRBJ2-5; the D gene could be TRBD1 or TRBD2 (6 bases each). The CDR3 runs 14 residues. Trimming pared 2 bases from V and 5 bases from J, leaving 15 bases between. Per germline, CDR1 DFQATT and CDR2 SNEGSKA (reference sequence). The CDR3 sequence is CSARSPGAGETQYF. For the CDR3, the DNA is TGCAGTGCTAGATCACCGGGGGCAGGGGAGACCCAGTACTTC.

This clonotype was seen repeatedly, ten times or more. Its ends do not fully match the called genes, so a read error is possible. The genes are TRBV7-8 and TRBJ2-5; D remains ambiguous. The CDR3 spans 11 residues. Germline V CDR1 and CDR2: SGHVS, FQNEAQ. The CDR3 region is CASSSNVAWWF. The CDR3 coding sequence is TGTGCCAGCAGCTCAAACGTGGCATGGTGGTTC.

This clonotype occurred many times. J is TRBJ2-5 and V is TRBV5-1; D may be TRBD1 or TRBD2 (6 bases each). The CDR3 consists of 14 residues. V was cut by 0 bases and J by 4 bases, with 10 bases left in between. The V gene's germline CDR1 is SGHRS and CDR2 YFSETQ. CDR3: CASSLEGGSETQYF. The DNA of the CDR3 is TGCGCCAGCAGCTTGGAGGGGGGATCAGAGACCCAGTACTTC.

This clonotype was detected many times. CDR3 DNA sequence: TGTGCCAGCAGCCAAGAACGGGGCACAGATACGCAGTATTTT. Its translation: CASSQERGTDTQYF. The chain carries TRBV3-1 and TRBJ2-3; no clear D gene. In germline, CDR1 is LGHDT, CDR2 YNNKEL (reference sequence). The CDR3 is 14 amino acids. V lost 0 bases, J lost 1 base, and 5 bases lay in between.